The 5 T cell receptor beta chains below were found in one sample sequenced in a study of CD4 and CD8 cells across lung adenocarcinoma regions. One entry per CDR3 protein results from TCRdb running MiXCR on the PCR reads. The repertoire has about 25,000 distinct CDR3 sequences, about 50% of them found once; the top ten carry more than 40%. Specimen: CD8+ T cells from the center of a lung tumor. The receptors derive from a male donor with lung adenocarcinoma. The CD4 and CD8 labels of this study may be unreliable.

This chain uses TRBV3-1 with TRBJ1-3; D may be TRBD1 (5 bases). In germline, CDR1 is LGHDT, CDR2 YNNKEL (reference sequence). Trimming took off 2 bases at V and 0 bases at J, with 8 bases between the two ends. The CDR3 spans 15 residues. The CDR3 DNA sequence: TGTGCCAGCAGCCAAAGAAGGGGCTCTGGAAACACCATATATTTT. This translates into CASSQRRGSGNTIYF.

As concerns this clonotype: The DNA is left out, because the CDR3 cannot be placed on it with certainty; the CDR3 is given as TCRdb lists it. The CDR3 loop reads CASSPRTGPYEQYFGNTGELFF. V and J are TRBV6-1 and TRBJ2-2; TRBD1 was called by the table and not checked on the DNA. Ends included, the CDR3 has 22 residues. Germline CDR1 reads MNHNS; CDR2 reads SASEGT.

This clonotype appeared a few times. The rearrangement uses TRBV10-3 and TRBJ2-1; 10 positions match TRBD2. V was clipped by 6 bases and J by 6 bases; unmatched bases: 2. Germline CDR1 and CDR2: ENHRY and SYGVKD. The CDR3 has 13 residues. CDR3 protein: CAISSGRGNEQFF. CDR3 nucleotides: TGTGCCATCAGCAGCGGGAGGGGCAATGAGCAGTTCTTC.

There are many counts of this clonotype. This chain links TRBV5-1 with TRBJ2-1; D is undetermined. There are 12 residues in the CDR3. The germline V and J ends were trimmed by 1 base and 9 bases, with 8 bases remaining between them. CDR1 and CDR2 from the germline V gene are SGHRS and YFSETQ. CDR3 nucleotide sequence: TGCGCCAGCAGCTTGATCCCTAGTGAGCAGTTCTTC. The encoded protein is CASSLIPSEQFF. The whole variable domain, filled in from reference TRBV5-1 and TRBJ2-1, reads KAGVTQTPRYLIKTRGQQVTLSCSPISGHRSVSWYQQTPGQGLQFLFEYFSETQRNKGNFPGRFSGRQFSNSRSEMNVSTLELGDSALYLCASSLIPSEQFFGPGTRLTVL.

This chain's CDR3 is CASSGIGGGYNEQFF. CDR3 sequence (DNA): TGTGCCAGCAGCGGAATCGGAGGGGGCTACAATGAGCAGTTCTTC. This rearrangement joins TRBV6-4 to TRBJ2-1, with D perhaps assigned TRBD1 or TRBD2 (6 bases each). Looked up from germline, CDR1 is MRHNA and CDR2 is SNTAGT. Trimming removed 6 bases from V and 3 bases from J, with 15 bases in between. The CDR3 has 15 amino acids.